Shown below are 22 T cell receptor beta chains from a single sample sequenced in a study of blood T cell repertoires in COVID-19 (TCRdb year 2020). Library creation used the immunoSEQ multiplex PCR assay. TCRdb provides this immuneACCESS table in a form limited to in-frame rearrangements. Some clones are lacking; in checked studies, under half of them reflect an unresolved V gene, and why the rest are absent is not known. The sample table shows 60,000 to 90,000 clones, and approximately 84% are seen once. Around 9.9% of the sample goes to the ten largest clones. Sample: peripheral blood. These receptors all stem from a man aged 55 to 70 with COVID-19, enrolled during active disease.

The chain links TRBV19 to TRBJ2-2, with 9 nucleotides matching TRBD2. The CDR3 totals 16 residues. V lost 1 base to trimming and J lost 4 bases; unmatched junction nucleotides: 4. Per germline, CDR1 LNHDA and CDR2 SQIVND (reference sequence). DNA of the CDR3: TGTGCCAGTAGTATAGCGCTAGCGGGGTTCACCGGGGAGCTGTTTTTT. Its translation is CASSIALAGFTGELFF. The variable domain in full, completed from reference TRBV19 and TRBJ2-2, reads DGGITQSPKYLFRKEGQNVTLSCEQNLNHDAMYWYRQDPGQGLRLIYYSQIVNDFQKGDIAEGYSVSREKKESFPLTVTSAQKNPTAFYLCASSIALAGFTGELFFGEGSRLTVL.

This chain connects TRBV25-1 to TRBJ2-1, with 7 positions matching TRBD1. From germline, CDR1 is MGHDK and CDR2 SYGVNS. V trimming: 6 bases; J trimming: 6 bases; junction bases outside the gene matches: 8. This CDR3 has 14 residues. The CDR3 reads CASRKTGLGNEQFF. The CDR3 DNA reads TGTGCCAGCAGGAAGACAGGGTTGGGCAATGAGCAGTTCTTC.

The chain combines TRBV3-1 (or the pseudogene TRBV3-2) with TRBJ1-2; 10 nucleotides agree with TRBD1. The CDR3 sequence is 15 residues long. The junction had 7 bases not matched to a gene; V was cut back by 1 base and J by 8 bases. Germline loops: CDR1 LGHDT, CDR2 YNNKEL (reference sequence). CDR3 protein: CASSQGDRGRFGYTF. The CDR3 nucleotides read TGTGCCAGCAGCCAAGGGGACAGGGGAAGATTCGGCTACACCTTC.

V and J are TRBV28 and TRBJ1-2; D unresolved. CDR3 size: 16 residues. With 2 bases removed from V and 8 bases from J, the gap between germline ends came to 21 bases. Germline-derived CDR1 and CDR2 are MDHEN and SYDVKM. The CDR3 region has the DNA TGTGCCAGCAGTTTAGTTGGGTCGACGGGAAACGGGGGCTACACCTTC. Amino acid sequence: CASSLVGSTGNGGYTF.

This chain connects TRBV18 to TRBJ2-7; D perhaps matches TRBD2 (6 bases). The CDR3 totals 19 residues. V dropped 4 bases and J dropped 5 bases, with 30 bases sitting between them. CDR1 is KGHSH, CDR2 LQKENI, per germline. CDR3 nucleotide sequence: TGTGCCAGCTCACGAGAGGGCCAAAGGGCGCTAGCGTGGGGCGACGAGCAGTACTTC. It translates to CASSREGQRALAWGDEQYF.

The genes are TRBV20-1 and TRBJ2-1, with a possible D match to TRBD2 (5 bases). V dropped 3 bases and J dropped 0 bases, with 12 bases sitting between them. The V gene's germline CDR1 is DFQATT and CDR2 SNEGSKA (reference sequence). This CDR3 has 15 residues. In DNA form, the CDR3 reads TGCAGTGCTAGTCCCGGACTCAGCTCCTACAATGAGCAGTTCTTC. This translates into CSASPGLSSYNEQFF.

This clone was counted once. This chain connects TRBV7-9 to TRBJ1-6; D gene ambiguous. Germline CDR1 reads SEHNR; CDR2 reads FQNEAQ (reference sequence). V lost 0 bases to trimming and J lost 10 bases, with 16 bases between them. The CDR3 is 16 amino acids. The CDR3 nucleotides read TGTGCCAGCAGCTTAGCGCGAAGCGAGATGCGGTCACCCCTCCACTTT. Translated: CASSLARSEMRSPLHF.

The chain links TRBV9 to TRBJ2-1; 11 nucleotides align to TRBD2. V shed 2 bases and J 5 bases; nucleotides not matched to a gene: 6. The germline V gene encodes CDR1 SGDLS and CDR2 YYNGEE. The CDR3 runs 16 residues. The CDR3 region has the DNA TGTGCCAGCAGCGTTAGCGGGAGGGCCGCAGACAATGAGCAGTTCTTC. The encoded protein is CASSVSGRAADNEQFF.

This chain connects TRBV29-1 to TRBJ1-1; D perhaps matches TRBD1 (5 bases). The CDR3 is 12 residues long. Deletions cut 4 bases from V and 0 bases from J, with 6 bases between. CDR1 SQVTM and CDR2 ANQGSEA come from the germline V gene. DNA of the CDR3: TGCAGCGTTGGACAGATGAACACTGAAGCTTTCTTT. Protein product: CSVGQMNTEAFF.

V and J are TRBV18 and TRBJ1-5; weak D call: TRBD1 (5 bases). Germline V gene sequence: CDR1 KGHSH, CDR2 LQKENI. Trimming left V 0 bases short and J 5 bases short, with 11 bases between. CDR3 length equals 15 residues. CDR3 region: CASSPPGRGDQPQHF. CDR3 coding DNA: TGTGCCAGCTCACCACCGGGAAGGGGTGATCAGCCCCAGCATTTT.

The chain couples TRBV28 to TRBJ1-6, with D possibly being TRBD1 (5 bases). The V and J ends lost 3 bases and 9 bases respectively, with 12 bases between them. The CDR3 length is 14 residues. From germline, CDR1 is MDHEN and CDR2 SYDVKM. CDR3 nucleotide sequence: TGTGCCAGCAGTTTGGCGGGGCCTGGTTCACCCCTCCACTTT. Its protein is CASSLAGPGSPLHF.

V and J are TRBV6-4 and TRBJ2-3, with D possibly being TRBD1 (6 bases). Germline assignment: CDR1 MRHNA and CDR2 SNTAGT. This CDR3 contains 14 residues. The V end lost 5 bases, the J end lost 4 bases, and 13 bases lay between the germline ends. CDR3 region: CASSLLEGADTQYF. The CDR3 DNA follows: TGTGCCAGCAGTCTACTAGAGGGGGCAGATACGCAGTATTTT.

J is TRBJ2-2 and V is TRBV2; 14 bases line up with TRBD2. The CDR3 is 16 amino acids. Trimming removed 7 bases from V and 1 base from J; junction bases left unmatched: 2. Germline-derived CDR1 and CDR2 are SNHLY and FYNNEI. For the CDR3, the DNA is TGTGCCAGCAACGGACTAGCGGGAGGGAACACCGGGGAGCTGTTTTTT. Amino acid sequence: CASNGLAGGNTGELFF.

This clone was seen a single time. The rearrangement uses TRBV4-2 and TRBJ2-1, with D perhaps matching TRBD2 (6 bases). Per the germline V gene, CDR1 is LGHNA and CDR2 is YNFKEQ. V was cut by 4 bases and J by 6 bases, with 22 bases left in between. The CDR3 is 17 residues long. Here the CDR3 DNA reads TGTGCCAGCAGCCCGCCAGCAGGGAGTGACGGGGGCAATGAGCAGTTCTTC. Its translation: CASSPPAGSDGGNEQFF.

The J gene is TRBJ2-1, the V gene TRBV18; 7 bases are a match to TRBD2. The CDR3 totals 15 residues. Trimming removed 5 bases from V and 9 bases from J; junction bases left unmatched: 13. Per the germline V gene, CDR1 is KGHSH and CDR2 is LQKENI. The CDR3 is CASSTGLEPTGEQFF. For the CDR3, the DNA is TGTGCCAGCTCAACAGGACTAGAGCCCACCGGTGAGCAGTTCTTC.

The chain links TRBV4-1 to TRBJ2-1; D is undetermined. Germline values: CDR1 MGHRA, CDR2 YSYEKL. Trimming left V 1 base short and J 5 bases short, with 12 bases between. CDR3 length: 15 amino acids. In DNA, the CDR3 is TGCGCCAGCAGCCAAGGCGACCCTAGGAACAATGAGCAGTTCTTC. It codes for CASSQGDPRNNEQFF.

This clone was observed once. This chain joins TRBV28 and TRBJ2-1; D is ambiguous. The V gene's germline CDR1 is MDHEN and CDR2 SYDVKM. With 3 bases removed from V and 5 bases from J, the gap between germline ends came to 20 bases. This CDR3 is 17 amino acids long. CDR3 in amino acids: CASSLARFGRPDNEQFF. DNA for the CDR3: TGTGCCAGCAGTTTGGCCCGGTTTGGGCGACCGGACAATGAGCAGTTCTTC.

This rearrangement joins TRBV2 to TRBJ2-5; 7 bases are shared with TRBD2. The CDR3 sequence is 15 residues long. V trimming: 1 base; J trimming: 9 bases; junction bases outside the gene matches: 11. CDR1 is SNHLY, CDR2 FYNNEI, per germline. CDR3 DNA sequence: TGTGCCAGCAGTGAAGGTAGCGGGCTGCCGGCGGCCCAGTACTTC. It yields the protein CASSEGSGLPAAQYF.

The chain carries TRBV5-6 and TRBJ1-5; the D gene is possibly TRBD1 (5 bases). Trimming shortened V by 3 bases and J by 4 bases, and 17 bases separated the two germline ends. Germline V CDR1 and CDR2: SGHDT, YYEEEE. The CDR3 has 16 amino acids. CDR3 region: CASSSWGRAENQPQHF. DNA of the CDR3: TGTGCCAGCAGCTCTTGGGGCCGGGCCGAAAATCAGCCCCAGCATTTT.

This clone appeared a few times. The CDR3 loop is CASSNDRGGYTF. CDR3 nucleotide sequence: TGTGCCAGTAGTAATGACCGGGGAGGCTACACCTTC. The chain employs TRBV19 and TRBJ1-2, with no clear D. V dropped 4 bases and J dropped 8 bases, with 11 bases sitting between them. CDR1 is LNHDA, CDR2 SQIVND, per germline (reference sequence). The CDR3 runs 12 residues.

The chain has TRBV28 and TRBJ2-4, with D possibly matching TRBD1 (6 bases). The length of the CDR3 is 14 residues. V lost 6 bases to trimming and J lost 0 bases, with 9 bases between them. Germline V CDR1 and CDR2: MDHEN, SYDVKM. Here the CDR3 reads CASSLQGAKNIQYF. DNA for the CDR3: TGTGCCAGCAGCTTACAGGGAGCCAAAAACATTCAGTACTTC.

V usage is TRBV6-5 and J usage is TRBJ2-1; 8 bases fit TRBD1. Per the germline V gene, CDR1 is MNHEY and CDR2 is SVGAGI. This CDR3 has 16 residues. Germline trimming cut 0 bases from V and 3 bases from J; bases unmatched to any gene: 4. The CDR3 DNA sequence: TGTGCCAGCAGTTACTCAGGACAGGGATACTACAATGAGCAGTTCTTC. It codes for CASSYSGQGYYNEQFF.